Below are 7 T cell receptor beta chains sequenced from a single sample in a study of spatial heterogeneity in lung cancer. Specified time point: sample taken at primary tumor resection. Whole RNA came from tumor, nontumor lung or frozen PBMC and was sequenced without being sorted. TCRdb recomputed calls from the 5' RACE reads with MiXCR, one row per CDR3 protein. The sample records roughly 91,000 distinct CDR3 sequences, 15% to 25% being singletons. The sequencing here drew on PBMCs, taken at surgery. All receptors come from a male donor with early-stage non-small cell lung cancer.

This clonotype was observed at least ten times. The chain uses TRBV28 and TRBJ2-1; maybe TRBD2 (5 bases). V was cut by 5 bases and J by 9 bases, with 14 bases left in between. Germline lookup yields CDR1 MDHEN and CDR2 SYDVKM. The CDR3 sequence is 13 residues long. CDR3 region: CASSRRGPSEQFF. DNA for the CDR3: TGTGCCAGCAGTCGCCGAGGGCCCAGTGAGCAGTTCTTC.

This clonotype was observed a handful of times. The chain recombines TRBV20-1 with TRBJ2-3; 9 bases are a match to TRBD2. The CDR3 consists of 18 residues. Germline assignment: CDR1 DFQATT and CDR2 SNEGSKA (reference sequence). Germline trimming cut 6 bases from V and 3 bases from J; bases unmatched to any gene: 19. The CDR3 coding sequence is TGCAGTGCCCGAGGGCTAGCGGGAAGAGGTGTTTTGACAGATACGCAGTATTTT. Amino acid sequence: CSARGLAGRGVLTDTQYF.

This clonotype has only a few counts. The V call is TRBV20-1, the J call TRBJ1-6; a weak D match, TRBD1 (5 bases). The germline gives CDR1 DFQATT, CDR2 SNEGSKA (reference sequence). CDR3 length: 15 amino acids. Trimming stripped 1 base from V and 0 bases from J, with 7 bases between. The CDR3 coding sequence is TGCAGTGCTAGAGCAGGGCTCTCCTATAATTCACCCCTCCACTTT. It yields the protein CSARAGLSYNSPLHF.

This clonotype was counted a few times. The chain has TRBV20-1 and TRBJ2-1; TRBD1 is a possible D gene (6 bases). CDR3 size: 14 residues. V lost 7 bases to trimming and J lost 0 bases, with 13 bases between them. The germline V gene encodes CDR1 DFQATT and CDR2 SNEGSKA (reference sequence). Here the CDR3 reads CSVRGSSSYNEQFF. The CDR3, as DNA: TGCAGTGTAAGGGGGTCGAGCTCCTACAATGAGCAGTTCTTC.

V gene TRBV29-1 combines with J gene TRBJ2-3; D perhaps matches TRBD2 (5 bases). V was clipped by 6 bases and J by 3 bases, with 16 bases between them. CDR1 and CDR2 (germline): SQVTM, ANQGSEA. This CDR3 contains 14 residues. In nucleotides, the CDR3 is TGCAGCGTACCTAGCCCCGTTGGAACAGATACGCAGTATTTT. It specifies CSVPSPVGTDTQYF.

This clonotype was observed a few times. The chain couples TRBV12-3 or TRBV12-4 to TRBJ2-7, with 7 bases matching TRBD1. This CDR3 is built from 14 residues. Losses at the gene ends were 5 bases for V and 2 bases for J; bases not matched to a gene: 6. This CDR3 reads CASSPSTGTYEQYF. The DNA for the CDR3 is TGTGCCAGCAGTCCATCGACAGGGACCTACGAGCAGTACTTC.

This clonotype was seen a few times. J is TRBJ2-5 and V is TRBV7-9; unclear D gene. The ends were cut back, 5 bases at V and 7 bases at J, with 14 bases in the middle. CDR1 and CDR2 from the germline V gene are SEHNR and FQNEAQ (reference sequence). This CDR3 spans 13 amino acids. DNA of the CDR3: TGTGCCAGCAGCACAGACGGGTTAGGGACCCAGTACTTC. Translating gives CASSTDGLGTQYF.